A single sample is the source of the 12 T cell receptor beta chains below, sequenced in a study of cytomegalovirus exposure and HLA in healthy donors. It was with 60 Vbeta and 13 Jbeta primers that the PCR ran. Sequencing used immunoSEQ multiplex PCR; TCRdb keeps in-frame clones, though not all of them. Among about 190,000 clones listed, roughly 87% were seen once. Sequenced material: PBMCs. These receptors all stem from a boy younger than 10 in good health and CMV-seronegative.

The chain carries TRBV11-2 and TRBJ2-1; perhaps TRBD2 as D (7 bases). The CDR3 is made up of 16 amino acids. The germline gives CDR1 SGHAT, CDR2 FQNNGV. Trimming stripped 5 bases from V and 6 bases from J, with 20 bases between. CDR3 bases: TGTGCCAGCAGCCCCCAGTTGGGGGGGGCAGGCAATGAGCAGTTCTTC. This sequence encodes CASSPQLGGAGNEQFF. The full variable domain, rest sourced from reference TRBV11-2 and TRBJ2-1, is EAGVAQSPRYKIIEKRQSVAFWCNPISGHATLYWYQQILGQGPKLLIQFQNNGVVDDSQLPKDRFSAERLKGVDSTLKIQPAKLEDSAVYLCASSPQLGGAGNEQFFGPGTRLTVL.

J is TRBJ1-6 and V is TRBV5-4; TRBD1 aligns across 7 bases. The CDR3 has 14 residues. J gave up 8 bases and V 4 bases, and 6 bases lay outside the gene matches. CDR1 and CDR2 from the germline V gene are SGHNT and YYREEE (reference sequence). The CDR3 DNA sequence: TGTGCCAGCAGCCGAGGGGGCTTCGATTCACCCCTCCACTTT. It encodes CASSRGGFDSPLHF.

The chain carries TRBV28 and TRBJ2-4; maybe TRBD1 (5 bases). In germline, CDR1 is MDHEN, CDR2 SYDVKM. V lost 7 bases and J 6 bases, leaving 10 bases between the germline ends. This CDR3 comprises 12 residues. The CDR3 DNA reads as TGTGCCAGCACCAAAGGGGTAAACATTCAGTACTTC. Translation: CASTKGVNIQYF.

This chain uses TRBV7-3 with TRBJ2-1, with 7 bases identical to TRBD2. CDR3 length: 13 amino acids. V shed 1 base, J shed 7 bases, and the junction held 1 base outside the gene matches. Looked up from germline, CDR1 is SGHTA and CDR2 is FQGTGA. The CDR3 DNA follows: TGTGCCAGCAGCTTAAACGGGGGGAATGAGCAGTTCTTC. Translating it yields CASSLNGGNEQFF.

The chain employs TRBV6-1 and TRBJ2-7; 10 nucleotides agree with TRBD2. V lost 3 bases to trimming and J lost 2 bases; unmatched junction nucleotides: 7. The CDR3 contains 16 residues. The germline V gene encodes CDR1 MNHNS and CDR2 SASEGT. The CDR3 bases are TGTGCCAGCAGTGATATAGGAGCGGGGGGGACCTACGAGCAGTACTTC. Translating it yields CASSDIGAGGTYEQYF.

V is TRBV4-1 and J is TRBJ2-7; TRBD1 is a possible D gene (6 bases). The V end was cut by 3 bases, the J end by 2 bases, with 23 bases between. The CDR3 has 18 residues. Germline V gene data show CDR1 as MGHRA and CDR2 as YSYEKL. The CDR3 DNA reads TGCGCCAGCAGCCACCCAAAACCTACGACAGGTCCACCCTACGAGCAGTACTTC. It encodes CASSHPKPTTGPPYEQYF.

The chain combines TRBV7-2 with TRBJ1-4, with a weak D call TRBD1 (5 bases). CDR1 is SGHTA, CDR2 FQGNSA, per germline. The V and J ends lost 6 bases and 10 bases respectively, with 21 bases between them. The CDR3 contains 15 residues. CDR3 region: CASRYSDKVLGKLFF. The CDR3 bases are TGTGCCAGCAGGTACTCGGACAAGGTGTTGGGAAAACTGTTTTTT.

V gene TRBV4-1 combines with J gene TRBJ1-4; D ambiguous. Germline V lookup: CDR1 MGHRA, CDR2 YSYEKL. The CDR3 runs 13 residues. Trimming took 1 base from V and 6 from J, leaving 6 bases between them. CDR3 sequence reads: CASSQVSDEKLFF. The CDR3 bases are TGCGCCAGCAGCCAAGTCAGCGATGAAAAACTGTTTTTT.

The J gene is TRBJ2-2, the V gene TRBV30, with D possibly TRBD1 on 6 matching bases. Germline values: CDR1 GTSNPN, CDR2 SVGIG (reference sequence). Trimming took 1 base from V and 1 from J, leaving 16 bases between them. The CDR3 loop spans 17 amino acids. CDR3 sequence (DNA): TGTGCCTGGAGTGGGACTCGAGACAGGCGGAACACCGGGGAGCTGTTTTTT. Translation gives CAWSGTRDRRNTGELFF.

CDR3 sequence: CSVGRGRNYGYTF. CDR3 coding DNA: TGCAGCGTTGGCAGGGGGCGGAACTATGGCTACACCTTC. J is TRBJ1-2 and V is TRBV29-1; 8 bases fit TRBD1. The CDR3 is 13 amino acids. Germline V gene data show CDR1 as SQVTM and CDR2 as ANQGSEA. V shed 4 bases, J shed 2 bases, and the junction held 3 bases outside the gene matches.

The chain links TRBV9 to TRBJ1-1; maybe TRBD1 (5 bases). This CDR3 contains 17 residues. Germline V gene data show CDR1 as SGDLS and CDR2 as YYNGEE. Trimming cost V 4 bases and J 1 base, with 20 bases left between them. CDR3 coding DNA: TGTGCCAGCAGCAACAATATTAAAGACAGCCGGAACACTGAAGCTTTCTTT. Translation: CASSNNIKDSRNTEAFF. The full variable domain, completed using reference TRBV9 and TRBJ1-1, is DSGVTQTPKHLITATGQRVTLRCSPRSGDLSVYWYQQSLDQGLQFLIQYYNGEERAKGNILERFSAQQFPDLHSELNLSSLELGDSALYFCASSNNIKDSRNTEAFFGQGTRLTVV.

The chain's CDR3 is CASSFSAGDAYEQYF. Here the CDR3 DNA reads TGTGCCAGCAGCTTTTCGGCGGGAGATGCCTACGAGCAGTACTTC. This sequence joins TRBV5-4 and TRBJ2-7, with 7 bases lining up with TRBD2. This CDR3 comprises 15 residues. Trimming removed 2 bases from V and 2 bases from J; junction bases left unmatched: 7. Germline V lookup: CDR1 SGHNT, CDR2 YYREEE (reference sequence).